This T cell receptor (beta chain) was captured in a study of post-analysis software for immune sequencing data. Findings and caveats of the study: Controls had lower frequencies than patients of 4 or 5 TRBV segments, which included TRBV5-6, TRBV5-1 and TRBV20-1.

This clonotype came up a few times. Its target is not known. Researchers reported that TCR beta cDNA libraries carried unique molecular identifiers. TCRdb ran MiXCR on the PCR reads and lists one entry per CDR3 protein. The sample lists about 160,000 distinct CDR3 sequences; about 37% were seen once. V was clipped by 6 bases and J by 3 bases, with 9 bases between them. This CDR3 has 12 amino acids. This receptor was identified in a girl aged 5 to 17 with multiple sclerosis. Sequences were derived from blood, sampled after autologous hematopoietic stem cell transplantation. The chain has TRBV12-3 or TRBV12-4 and TRBJ2-7, with a weak D call TRBD1 (5 bases). This CDR3 reads CASSPRVYEQYF. The CDR3 nucleotides are TGTGCCAGCAGCCCCAGGGTCTACGAGCAGTACTTC.